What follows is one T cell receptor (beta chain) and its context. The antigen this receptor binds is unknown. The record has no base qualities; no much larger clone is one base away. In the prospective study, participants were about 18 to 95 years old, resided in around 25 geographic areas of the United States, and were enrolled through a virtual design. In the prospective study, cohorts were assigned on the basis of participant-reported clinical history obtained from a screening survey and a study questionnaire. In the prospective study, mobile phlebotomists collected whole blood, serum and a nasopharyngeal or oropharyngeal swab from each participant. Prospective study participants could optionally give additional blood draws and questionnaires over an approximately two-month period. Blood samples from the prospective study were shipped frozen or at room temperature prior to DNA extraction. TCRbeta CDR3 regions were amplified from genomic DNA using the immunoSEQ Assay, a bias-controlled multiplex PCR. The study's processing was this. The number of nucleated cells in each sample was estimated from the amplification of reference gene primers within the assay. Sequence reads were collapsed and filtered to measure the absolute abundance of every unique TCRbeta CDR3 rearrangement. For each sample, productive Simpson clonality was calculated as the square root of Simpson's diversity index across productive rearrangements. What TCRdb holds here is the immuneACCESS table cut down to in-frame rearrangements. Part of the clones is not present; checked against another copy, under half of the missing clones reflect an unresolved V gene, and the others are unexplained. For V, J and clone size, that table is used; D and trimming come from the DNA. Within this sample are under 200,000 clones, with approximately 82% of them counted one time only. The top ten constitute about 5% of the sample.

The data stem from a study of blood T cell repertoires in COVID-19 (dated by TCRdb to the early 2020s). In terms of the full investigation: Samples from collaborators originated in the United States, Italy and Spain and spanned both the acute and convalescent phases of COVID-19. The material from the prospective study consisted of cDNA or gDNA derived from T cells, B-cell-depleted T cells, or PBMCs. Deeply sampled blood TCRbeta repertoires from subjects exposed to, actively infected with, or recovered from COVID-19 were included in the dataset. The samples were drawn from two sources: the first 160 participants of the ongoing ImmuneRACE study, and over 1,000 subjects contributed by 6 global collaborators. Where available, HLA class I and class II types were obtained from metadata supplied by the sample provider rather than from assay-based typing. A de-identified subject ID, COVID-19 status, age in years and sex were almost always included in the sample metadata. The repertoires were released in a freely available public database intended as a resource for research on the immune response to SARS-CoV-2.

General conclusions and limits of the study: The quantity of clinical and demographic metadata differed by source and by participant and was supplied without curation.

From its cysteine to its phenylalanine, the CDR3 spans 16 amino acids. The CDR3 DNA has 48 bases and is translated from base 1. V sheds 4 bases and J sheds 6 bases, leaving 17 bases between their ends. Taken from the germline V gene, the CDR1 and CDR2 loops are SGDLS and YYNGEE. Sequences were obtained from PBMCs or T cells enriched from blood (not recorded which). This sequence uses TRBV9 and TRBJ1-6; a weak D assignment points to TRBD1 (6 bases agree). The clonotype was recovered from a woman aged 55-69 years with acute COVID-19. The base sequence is TGTGCCAGCAGCCTCCGGGACACCCGGCTTAATTCACCCCTCCACTTT. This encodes CASSLRDTRLNSPLHF.